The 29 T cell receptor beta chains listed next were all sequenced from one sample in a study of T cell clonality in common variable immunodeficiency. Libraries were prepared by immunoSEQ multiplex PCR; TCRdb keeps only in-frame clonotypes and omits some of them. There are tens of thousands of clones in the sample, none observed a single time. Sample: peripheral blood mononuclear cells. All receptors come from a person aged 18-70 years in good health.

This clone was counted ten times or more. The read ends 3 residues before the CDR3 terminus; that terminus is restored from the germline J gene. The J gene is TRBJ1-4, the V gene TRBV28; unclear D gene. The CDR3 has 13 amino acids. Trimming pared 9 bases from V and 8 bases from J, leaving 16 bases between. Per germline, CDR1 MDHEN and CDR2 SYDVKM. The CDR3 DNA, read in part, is TGTGCCAGTTGTCCAGGAGGGTACGAAAAA. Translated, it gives CASCPGGYEK. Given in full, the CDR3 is CASCPGGYEKLFF.

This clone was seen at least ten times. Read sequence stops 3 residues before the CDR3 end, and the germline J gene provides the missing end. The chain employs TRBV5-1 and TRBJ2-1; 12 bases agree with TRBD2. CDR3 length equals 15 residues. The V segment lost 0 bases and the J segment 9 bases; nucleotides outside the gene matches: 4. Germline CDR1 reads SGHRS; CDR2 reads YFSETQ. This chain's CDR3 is CASSLDPGLAGEQFF. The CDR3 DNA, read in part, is TGCGCCAGCAGCTTGGATCCGGGACTAGCGGGTGAG. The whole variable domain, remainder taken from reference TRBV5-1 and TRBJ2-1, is KAGVTQTPRYLIKTRGQQVTLSCSPISGHRSVSWYQQTPGQGLQFLFEYFSETQRNKGNFPGRFSGRQFSNSRSEMNVSTLELGDSALYLCASSLDPGLAGEQFFGPGTRLTVL.

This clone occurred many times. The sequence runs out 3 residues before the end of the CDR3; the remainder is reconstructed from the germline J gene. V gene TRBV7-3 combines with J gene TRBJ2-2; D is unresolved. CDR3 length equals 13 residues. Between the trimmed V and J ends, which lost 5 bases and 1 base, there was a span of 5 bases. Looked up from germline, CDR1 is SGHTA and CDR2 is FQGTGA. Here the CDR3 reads CASSIMNTGELFF. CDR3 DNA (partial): TGTGCCAGCAGCATCATGAACACCGGGGAG.

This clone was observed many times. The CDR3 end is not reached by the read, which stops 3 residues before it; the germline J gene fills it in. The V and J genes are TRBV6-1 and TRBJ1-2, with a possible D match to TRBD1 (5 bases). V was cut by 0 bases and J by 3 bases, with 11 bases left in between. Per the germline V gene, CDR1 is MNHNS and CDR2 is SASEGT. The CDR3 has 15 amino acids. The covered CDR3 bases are TGTGCCAGCAGTGAAGCGCCAGGGAACTACTATGGC. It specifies CASSEAPGNYYG. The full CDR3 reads CASSEAPGNYYGYTF.

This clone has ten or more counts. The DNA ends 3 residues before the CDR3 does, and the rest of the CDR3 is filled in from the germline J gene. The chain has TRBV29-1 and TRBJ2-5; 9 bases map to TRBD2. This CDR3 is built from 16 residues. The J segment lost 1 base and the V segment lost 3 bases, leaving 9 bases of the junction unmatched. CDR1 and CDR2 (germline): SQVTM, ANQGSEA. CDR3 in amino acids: CSVEGGTSGLQETQYF. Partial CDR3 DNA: TGCAGCGTTGAGGGGGGAACTAGCGGGCTCCAAGAGACC.

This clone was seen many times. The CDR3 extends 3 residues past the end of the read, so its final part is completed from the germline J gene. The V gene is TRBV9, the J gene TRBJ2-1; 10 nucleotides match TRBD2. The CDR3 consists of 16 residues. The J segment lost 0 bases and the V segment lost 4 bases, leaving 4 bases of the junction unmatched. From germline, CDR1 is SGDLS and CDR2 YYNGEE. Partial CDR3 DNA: TGTGCCAGCAGCCCTCCTAGCGGGAGCTCCTACAATGAG. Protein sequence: CASSPPSGSSYNE. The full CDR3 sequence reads CASSPPSGSSYNEQFF.

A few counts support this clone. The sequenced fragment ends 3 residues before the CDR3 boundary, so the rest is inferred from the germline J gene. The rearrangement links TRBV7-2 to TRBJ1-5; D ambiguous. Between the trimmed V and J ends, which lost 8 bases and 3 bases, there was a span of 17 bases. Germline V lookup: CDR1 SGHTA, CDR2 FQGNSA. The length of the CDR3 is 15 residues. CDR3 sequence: CASLLSMGTNQPQHF. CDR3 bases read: TGTGCCAGCCTACTCTCGATGGGCACCAATCAGCCC.

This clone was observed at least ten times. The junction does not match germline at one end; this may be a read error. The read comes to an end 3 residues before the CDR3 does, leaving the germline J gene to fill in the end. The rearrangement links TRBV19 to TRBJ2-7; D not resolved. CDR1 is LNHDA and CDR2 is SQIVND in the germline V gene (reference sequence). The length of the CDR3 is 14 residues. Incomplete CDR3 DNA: TGTGCCAGTGGTATTTCTCTCATCGGTTACGAG. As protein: CASGISLIGYE. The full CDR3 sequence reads CASGISLIGYEQYF.

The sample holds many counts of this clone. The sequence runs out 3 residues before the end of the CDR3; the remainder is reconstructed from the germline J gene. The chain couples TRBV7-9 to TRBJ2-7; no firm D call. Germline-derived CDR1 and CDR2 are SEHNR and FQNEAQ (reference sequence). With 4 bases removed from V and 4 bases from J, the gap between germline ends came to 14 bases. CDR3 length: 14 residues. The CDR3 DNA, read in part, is TGTGCCAGCAGCTCAAGGGCCGACCTATACGAG. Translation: CASSSRADLYE. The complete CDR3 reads CASSSRADLYEQYF. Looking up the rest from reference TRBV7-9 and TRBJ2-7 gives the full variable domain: DTGVSQNPRHKITKRGQNVTFRCDPISEHNRLYWYRQTLGQGPEFLTYFQNEAQLEKSRLLSDRFSAERPKGSFSTLEIQRTEQGDSAMYLCASSSRADLYEQYFGPGTRLTVT.

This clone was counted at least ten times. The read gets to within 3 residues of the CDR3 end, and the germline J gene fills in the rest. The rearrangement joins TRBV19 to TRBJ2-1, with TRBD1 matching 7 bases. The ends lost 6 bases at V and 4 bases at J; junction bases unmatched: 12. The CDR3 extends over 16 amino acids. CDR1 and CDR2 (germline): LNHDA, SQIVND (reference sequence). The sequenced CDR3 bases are TGTGCCAGTAGCCGCGAGACAGGGCCACTTTACAATGAG. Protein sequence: CASSRETGPLYNE. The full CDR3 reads CASSRETGPLYNEQFF.

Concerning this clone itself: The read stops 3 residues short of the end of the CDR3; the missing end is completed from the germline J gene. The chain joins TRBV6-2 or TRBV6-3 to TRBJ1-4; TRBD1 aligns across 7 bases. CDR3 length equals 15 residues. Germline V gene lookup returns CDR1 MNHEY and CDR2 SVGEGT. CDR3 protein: CASRPRQGGNSPLFF. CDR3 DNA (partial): TGTGCCAGCAGACCCAGACAGGGTGGTAATTCACCA.

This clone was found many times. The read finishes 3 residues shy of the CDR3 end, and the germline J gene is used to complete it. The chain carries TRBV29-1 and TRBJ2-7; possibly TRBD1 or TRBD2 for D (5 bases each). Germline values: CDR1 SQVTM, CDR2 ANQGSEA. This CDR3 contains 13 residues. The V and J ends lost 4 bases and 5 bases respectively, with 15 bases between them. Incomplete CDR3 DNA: TGCAGCGTTGGAGGGGTATTGAAGGACGAG. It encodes CSVGGVLKDE. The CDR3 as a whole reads CSVGGVLKDEQYF.

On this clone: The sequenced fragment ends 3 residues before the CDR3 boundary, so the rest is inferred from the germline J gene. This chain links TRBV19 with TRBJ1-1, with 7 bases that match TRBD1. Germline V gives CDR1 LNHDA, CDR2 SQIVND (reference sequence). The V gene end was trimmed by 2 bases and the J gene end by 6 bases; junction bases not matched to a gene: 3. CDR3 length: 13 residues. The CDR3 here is CASSIWTGSEAFF. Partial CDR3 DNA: TGTGCCAGTAGTATATGGACAGGTTCTGAA.

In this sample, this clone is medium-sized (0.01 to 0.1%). The covered CDR3 bases are TGTGCCAGCAGTTTCTACCCGGAGAGGGGACAGTCTCAAGGGGCTGAA. Its protein product is CASSFYPERGQSQGAE. The full CDR3 protein is CASSFYPERGQSQGAEAFF. The chain carries TRBV12-3 or TRBV12-4 and TRBJ1-1, with 7 bases that match TRBD1. The sequence runs out 3 residues before the end of the CDR3; the remainder is reconstructed from the germline J gene. This CDR3 region has 19 residues. Losses at the gene ends were 3 bases for V and 6 bases for J; bases not matched to a gene: 22.

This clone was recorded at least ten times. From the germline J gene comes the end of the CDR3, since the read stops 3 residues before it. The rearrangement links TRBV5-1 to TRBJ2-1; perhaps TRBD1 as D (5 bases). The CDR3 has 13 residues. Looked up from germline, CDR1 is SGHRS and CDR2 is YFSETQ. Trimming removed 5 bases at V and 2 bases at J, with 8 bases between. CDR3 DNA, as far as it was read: TGCGCCAGCAGGGACACTCCCTACAATGAG. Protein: CASRDTPYNE. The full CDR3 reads CASRDTPYNEQFF.

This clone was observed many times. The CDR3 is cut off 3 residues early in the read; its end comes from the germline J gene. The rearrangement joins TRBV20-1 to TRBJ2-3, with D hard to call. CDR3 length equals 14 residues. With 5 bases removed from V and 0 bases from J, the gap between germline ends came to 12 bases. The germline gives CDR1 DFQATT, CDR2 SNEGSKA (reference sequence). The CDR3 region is CSAPDTRSTDTQYF. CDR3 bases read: TGCAGTGCTCCCGACACCCGGAGCACAGATACG.

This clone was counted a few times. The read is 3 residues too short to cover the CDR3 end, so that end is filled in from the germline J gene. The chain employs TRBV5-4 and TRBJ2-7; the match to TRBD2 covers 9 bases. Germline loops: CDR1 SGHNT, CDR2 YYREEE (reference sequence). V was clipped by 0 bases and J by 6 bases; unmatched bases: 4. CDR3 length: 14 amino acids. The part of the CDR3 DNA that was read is TGTGCCAGCAGCTTGGAGGCTAGCGGGGCCGAG. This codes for CASSLEASGAE. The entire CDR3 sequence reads CASSLEASGAEQYF.

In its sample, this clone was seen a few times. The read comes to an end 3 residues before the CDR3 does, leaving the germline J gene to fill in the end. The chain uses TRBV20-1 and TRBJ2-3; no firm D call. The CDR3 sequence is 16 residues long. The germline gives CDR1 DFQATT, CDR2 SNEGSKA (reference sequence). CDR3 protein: CSARAALPETQETQYF. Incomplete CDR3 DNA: TGCAGTGCACGTGCGGCCCTCCCGGAAACTCAAGAGACG.

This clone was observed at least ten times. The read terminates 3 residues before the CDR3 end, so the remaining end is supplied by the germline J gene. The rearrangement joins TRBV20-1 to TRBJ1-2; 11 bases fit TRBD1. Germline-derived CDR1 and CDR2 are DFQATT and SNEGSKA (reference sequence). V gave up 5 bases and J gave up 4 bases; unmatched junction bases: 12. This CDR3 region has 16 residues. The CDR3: CSAYGQGAAGVYGYTF. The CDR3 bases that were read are TGCAGTGCTTACGGACAGGGGGCAGCGGGCGTCTATGGC.

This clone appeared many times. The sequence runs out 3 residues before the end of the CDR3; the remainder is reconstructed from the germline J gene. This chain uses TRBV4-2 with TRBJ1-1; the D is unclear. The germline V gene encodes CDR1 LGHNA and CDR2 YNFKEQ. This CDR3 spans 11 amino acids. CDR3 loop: CASSQGAGAFF. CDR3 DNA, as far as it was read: TGTGCCAGCAGCCAAGGGGCTGGG.

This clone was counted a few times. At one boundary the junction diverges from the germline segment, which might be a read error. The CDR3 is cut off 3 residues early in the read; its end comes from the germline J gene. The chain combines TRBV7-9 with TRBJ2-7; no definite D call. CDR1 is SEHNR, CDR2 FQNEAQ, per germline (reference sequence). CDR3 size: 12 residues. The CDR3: CSSSLVTAEQYF. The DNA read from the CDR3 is TGTTCCAGCAGCTTAGTAACAGCCGAG.

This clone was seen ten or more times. Incomplete CDR3 DNA: TGCGCCAGCAGTTCGGGACACATGTCACAAGAGACC. It encodes CASSSGHMSQET. The complete CDR3 sequence is CASSSGHMSQETQYF. This rearrangement joins TRBV23-1 to TRBJ2-5; perhaps TRBD1 as D (6 bases). From the germline J gene comes the end of the CDR3, since the read stops 3 residues before it. TRBV23-1 is flagged as an ORF with uncertain function. This CDR3 is built from 15 residues. The V end was cut by 5 bases, the J end by 2 bases, with 15 bases between.

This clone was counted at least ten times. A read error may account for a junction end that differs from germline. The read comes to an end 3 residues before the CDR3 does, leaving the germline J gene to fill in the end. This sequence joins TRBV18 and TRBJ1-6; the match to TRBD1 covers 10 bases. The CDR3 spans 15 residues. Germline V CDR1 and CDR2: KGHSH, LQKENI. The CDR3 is CASSAPGTGDSPLHF. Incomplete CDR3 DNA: TGTGCCAGCTCAGCACCCGGGACAGGGGATTCACCC.

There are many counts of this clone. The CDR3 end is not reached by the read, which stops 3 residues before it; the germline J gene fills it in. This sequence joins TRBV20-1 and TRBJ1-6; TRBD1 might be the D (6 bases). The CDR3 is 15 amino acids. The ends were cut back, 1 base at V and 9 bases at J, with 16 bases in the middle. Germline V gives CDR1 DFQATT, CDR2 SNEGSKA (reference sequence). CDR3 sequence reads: CSARGGGNWGSPLHF. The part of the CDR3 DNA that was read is TGCAGTGCTAGAGGGGGGGGCAACTGGGGTTCACCC.

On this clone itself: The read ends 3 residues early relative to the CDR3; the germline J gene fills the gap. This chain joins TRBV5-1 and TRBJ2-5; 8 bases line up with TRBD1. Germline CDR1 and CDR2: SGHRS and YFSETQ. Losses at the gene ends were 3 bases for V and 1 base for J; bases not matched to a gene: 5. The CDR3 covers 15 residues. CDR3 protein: CASSYGQGPQETQYF. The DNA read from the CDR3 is TGCGCCAGCAGCTACGGACAGGGACCCCAAGAGACC.

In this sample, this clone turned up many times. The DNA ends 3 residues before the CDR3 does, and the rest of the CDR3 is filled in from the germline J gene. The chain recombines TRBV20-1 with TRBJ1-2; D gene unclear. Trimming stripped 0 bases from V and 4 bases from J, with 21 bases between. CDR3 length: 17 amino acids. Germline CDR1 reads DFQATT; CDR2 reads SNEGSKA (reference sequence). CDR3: CSARDEILQANLYGYTF. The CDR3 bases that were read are TGCAGTGCTAGAGACGAAATCCTCCAGGCAAACCTCTATGGC.

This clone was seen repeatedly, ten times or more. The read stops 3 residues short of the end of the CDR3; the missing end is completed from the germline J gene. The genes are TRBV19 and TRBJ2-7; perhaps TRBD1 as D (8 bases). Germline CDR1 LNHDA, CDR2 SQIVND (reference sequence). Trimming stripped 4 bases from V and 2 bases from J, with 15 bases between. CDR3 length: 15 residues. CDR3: CASSRGGQATYEQYF. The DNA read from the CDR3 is TGTGCCAGTAGTAGGGGGGGACAGGCAACCTACGAG.

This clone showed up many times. The CDR3 here is CSAQGAGNYEQYF. The DNA read from the CDR3 is TGCAGTGCCCAGGGCGCCGGGAACTACGAG. J is TRBJ2-7 and V is TRBV20-1; the D call may be TRBD1 or TRBD2 (5 bases each). The read terminates 3 residues before the CDR3 end, so the remaining end is supplied by the germline J gene. V was clipped by 6 bases and J by 3 bases, with 15 bases between them. The CDR3 has 13 residues. Germline V gene data show CDR1 as DFQATT and CDR2 as SNEGSKA (reference sequence).

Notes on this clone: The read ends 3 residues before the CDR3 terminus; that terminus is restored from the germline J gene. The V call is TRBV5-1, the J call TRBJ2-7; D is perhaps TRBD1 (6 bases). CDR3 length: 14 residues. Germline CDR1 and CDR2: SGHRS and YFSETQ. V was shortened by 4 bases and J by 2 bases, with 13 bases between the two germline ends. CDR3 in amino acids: CASSPPGAPYEQYF. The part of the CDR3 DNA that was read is TGCGCCAGCAGCCCGCCAGGGGCGCCCTACGAG. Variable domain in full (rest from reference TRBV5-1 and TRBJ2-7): KAGVTQTPRYLIKTRGQQVTLSCSPISGHRSVSWYQQTPGQGLQFLFEYFSETQRNKGNFPGRFSGRQFSNSRSEMNVSTLELGDSALYLCASSPPGAPYEQYFGPGTRLTVT.